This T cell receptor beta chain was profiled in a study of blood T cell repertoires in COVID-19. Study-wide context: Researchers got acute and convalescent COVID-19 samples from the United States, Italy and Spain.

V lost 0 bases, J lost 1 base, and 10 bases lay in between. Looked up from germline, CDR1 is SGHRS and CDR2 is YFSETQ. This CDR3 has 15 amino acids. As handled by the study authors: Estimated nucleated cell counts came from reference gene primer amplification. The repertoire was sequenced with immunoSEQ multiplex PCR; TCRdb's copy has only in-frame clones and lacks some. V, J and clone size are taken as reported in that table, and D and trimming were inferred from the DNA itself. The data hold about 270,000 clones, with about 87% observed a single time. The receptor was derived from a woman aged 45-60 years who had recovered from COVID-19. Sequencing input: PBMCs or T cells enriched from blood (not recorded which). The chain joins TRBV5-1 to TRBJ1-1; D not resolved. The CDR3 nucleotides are TGCGCCAGCAGCTTGGCCCCGGCGGGGAACACTGAAGCTTTCTTT. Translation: CASSLAPAGNTEAFF.